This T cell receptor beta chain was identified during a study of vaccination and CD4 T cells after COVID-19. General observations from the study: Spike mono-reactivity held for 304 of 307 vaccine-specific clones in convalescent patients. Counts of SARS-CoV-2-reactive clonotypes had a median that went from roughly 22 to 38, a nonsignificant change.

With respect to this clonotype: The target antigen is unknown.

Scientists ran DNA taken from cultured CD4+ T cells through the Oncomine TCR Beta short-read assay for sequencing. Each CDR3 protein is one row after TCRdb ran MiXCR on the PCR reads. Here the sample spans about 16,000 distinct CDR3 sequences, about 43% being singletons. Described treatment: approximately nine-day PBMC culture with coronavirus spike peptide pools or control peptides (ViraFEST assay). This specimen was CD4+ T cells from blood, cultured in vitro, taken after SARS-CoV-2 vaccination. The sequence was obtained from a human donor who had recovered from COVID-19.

As DNA, the CDR3 is TGTGCCAGCAGCTTAAATCGGGCGGGAGATGTCGCAGATACGCAGTATTTT. It yields the protein CASSLNRAGDVADTQYF. V gene TRBV7-2 combines with J gene TRBJ2-3; 7 bases fit TRBD2. The V gene end was trimmed by 2 bases and the J gene end by 4 bases; junction bases not matched to a gene: 12. The CDR3 runs to 17 residues. Germline V gene lookup returns CDR1 SGHTA and CDR2 FQGNSA.